This T cell receptor (beta chain) was sequenced in a study of shared clonotypes between healthy human individuals. Study-wide results and limits: Rarefaction gave evidence that sorted-subset sequencing remained incomplete despite large depth.

The CDR3 contains 16 residues. V lost 4 bases and J lost 4; bases outside the gene matches: 11. Germline V gives CDR1 SGHVS, CDR2 FNYEAQ. This clone was counted a few times. Its specificity is unknown. Negatively enriched CD4+ T cells were divided by CD45RA into naive and memory. The authors ran the assay at deep level. Data came from immunoSEQ multiplex PCR; TCRdb stores just in-frame clones and leaves some out. Here the sample spans roughly 300,000 clones, roughly 80% being singletons. Sequencing was performed on memory CD4+ T cells sorted from blood. Stated subset: CD45RA-negative fraction. The receptor's source is a young man in good health. The rearrangement links TRBV7-6 to TRBJ2-3; 7 bases are a match to TRBD2. CDR3 region: CASSSIAGKRADTQYF. In nucleotides, the CDR3 is TGTGCCAGCAGCTCCATAGCGGGCAAGAGGGCAGATACGCAGTATTTT.